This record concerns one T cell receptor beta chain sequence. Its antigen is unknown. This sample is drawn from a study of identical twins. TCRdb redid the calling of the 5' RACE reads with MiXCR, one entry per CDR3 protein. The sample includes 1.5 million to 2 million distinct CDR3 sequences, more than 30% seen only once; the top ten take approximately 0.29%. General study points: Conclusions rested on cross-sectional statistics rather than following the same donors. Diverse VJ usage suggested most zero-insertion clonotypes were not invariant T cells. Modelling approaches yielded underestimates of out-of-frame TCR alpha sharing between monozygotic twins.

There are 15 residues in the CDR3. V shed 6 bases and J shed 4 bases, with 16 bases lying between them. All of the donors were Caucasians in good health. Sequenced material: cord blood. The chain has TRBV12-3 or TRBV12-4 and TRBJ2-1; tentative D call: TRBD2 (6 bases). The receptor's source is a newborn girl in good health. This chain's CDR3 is CASSQPGLPYNEQFF. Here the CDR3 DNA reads TGTGCCAGCAGCCAACCGGGACTTCCATACAATGAGCAGTTCTTC.